Following are 26 T cell receptor beta chains from one sample sequenced in a study of shared clonotypes between healthy human individuals. CD8 cells classed as naive were CD45RO-negative and positively selected for CCR7, excluding terminally differentiated effector memory CD45RA+ cells. TCRdb's copy holds only in-frame clones and misses some; the assay was immunoSEQ multiplex PCR. Of approximately 650,000 clones in the sample, roughly 95% were seen once. The sequenced sample was naive CD8+ T cells sorted from blood. The receptor set was obtained from a woman aged 25 to 39 in good health.

This chain connects TRBV15 to TRBJ1-5; D unclear. Germline V gene data show CDR1 as LNHNV and CDR2 as YYDKDF (reference sequence). Trimming took off 6 bases at V and 5 bases at J, with 17 bases between the two ends. The CDR3 covers 15 residues. DNA of the CDR3: TGTGCCACCAGGTCGAGAGACTCCCGCTATCAGCCCCAGCATTTT. It codes for CATRSRDSRYQPQHF.

The CDR3 here is CASSFGVAYEQYF. In DNA, the CDR3 is TGCGCCAGCAGCTTTGGGGTAGCCTACGAGCAGTACTTC. V and J are TRBV5-1 and TRBJ2-5; D remains ambiguous. The DNA end is a closer match to TRBJ2-7, so the J assignment may be wrong. The germline V gene encodes CDR1 SGHRS and CDR2 YFSETQ. The CDR3 extends over 13 amino acids.

The CDR3 region is CASSEGQGPYEQYF. CDR3 in DNA: TGCGCCAGCAGTGAGGGCCAAGGACCCTACGAGCAGTACTTC. V usage is TRBV10-1 and J usage is TRBJ2-7; D ambiguous. The CDR3 totals 14 residues. Per the germline V gene, CDR1 is WNHNN and CDR2 is SYGVQD (reference sequence). V lost 2 bases, J lost 2 bases, and 10 bases lay in between.

The gene calls are TRBV28 and TRBJ1-5; TRBD1 matches at 9 bases. This CDR3 region has 14 residues. Trimming took 2 bases from V and 6 from J; bases not matched to a gene: 2. The germline gives CDR1 MDHEN, CDR2 SYDVKM. The CDR3 nucleotides are TGTGCCAGCAGTTTAGGACAGGGGAGTCAGCCCCAGCATTTT. It translates to CASSLGQGSQPQHF.

To note about this clone: Other DNA sequences in the same sample also yield this CDR3. This sequence joins TRBV27 and TRBJ1-1; D unclear. From germline, CDR1 is MNHEY and CDR2 SMNVEV (reference sequence). V was shortened by 1 base and J by 0 bases, with 6 bases between the two germline ends. The CDR3 is 14 residues long. CDR3 in amino acids: CASSLFSMNTEAFF. CDR3 nucleotides: TGTGCCAGCAGTTTATTTAGTATGAACACTGAAGCTTTCTTT.

This clone has a single count. V usage is TRBV13 and J usage is TRBJ1-6; D is unresolved. V was pared by 4 bases and J by 5 bases, with 18 bases between. Germline-derived CDR1 and CDR2 are PRHDT and FYEKMQ (reference sequence). This CDR3 comprises 17 residues. Here the CDR3 reads CASSSGGRTDDNSPLHF. The CDR3, as DNA: TGTGCCAGCAGCTCTGGTGGAAGGACCGATGATAATTCACCCCTCCACTTT.

The chain recombines TRBV2 with TRBJ2-1, with a weak D call TRBD2 (5 bases). The length of the CDR3 is 17 residues. The V end was cut by 5 bases, the J end by 8 bases, with 25 bases between. CDR1 SNHLY and CDR2 FYNNEI come from the germline V gene. The CDR3 DNA reads TGTGCCAGCAGTATAGAGGAGCGGCCCTCCCAAGGCCATGAGCAGTTCTTC. This codes for CASSIEERPSQGHEQFF.

The rearrangement uses TRBV19 and TRBJ2-1; 9 bases are shared with TRBD1. The V and J ends lost 5 bases and 9 bases, in that order; junction bases with no gene match: 8. From germline, CDR1 is LNHDA and CDR2 SQIVND (reference sequence). This CDR3 has 14 residues. The DNA for the CDR3 is TGTGCCAGTAGTCCCGGACAGGGGTGGGGTGAGCAGTTCTTC. Translated: CASSPGQGWGEQFF.

The CDR3 coding sequence is TGTGCCAGCAGCTTGGAGTACAGGGCGGAAAAACTGTTTTTT. This codes for CASSLEYRAEKLFF. V is TRBV4-2 and J is TRBJ1-4; D is perhaps TRBD1 (6 bases). Germline V gene lookup returns CDR1 LGHNA and CDR2 YNFKEQ. The V and J ends lost 5 bases and 8 bases respectively, with 15 bases between them. The CDR3 extends over 14 amino acids.

This chain uses TRBV5-1 with TRBJ2-2; no clear D. The CDR3 totals 11 residues. Germline V lookup: CDR1 SGHRS, CDR2 YFSETQ. Trimming shortened V by 1 base and J by 6 bases, and 1 base separated the two germline ends. The CDR3 region is CASSLPGELFF. The DNA for the CDR3 is TGCGCCAGCAGCTTGCCCGGGGAGCTGTTTTTT. Supplemented by reference TRBV5-1 and TRBJ2-2, the full variable domain reads KAGVTQTPRYLIKTRGQQVTLSCSPISGHRSVSWYQQTPGQGLQFLFEYFSETQRNKGNFPGRFSGRQFSNSRSEMNVSTLELGDSALYLCASSLPGELFFGEGSRLTVL.

The V and J genes are TRBV2 and TRBJ2-1, with D possibly being TRBD1 (6 bases). The V gene lost 8 bases and the J gene lost 1 base, with 15 bases spanning the gap. Germline V gives CDR1 SNHLY, CDR2 FYNNEI. The CDR3 extends over 15 amino acids. CDR3 sequence: CASQPQGSSYNEQFF. The CDR3 DNA sequence: TGTGCCAGCCAACCTCAGGGGTCTTCCTACAATGAGCAGTTCTTC.

This chain uses TRBV7-9 with TRBJ2-5; 9 bases are shared with TRBD2. The assigned J gene may be wrong: the sequence end matches TRBJ2-7 better. The CDR3 covers 14 residues. Germline CDR1 SEHNR, CDR2 FQNEAQ (reference sequence). This CDR3 reads CASSPTSGSYEQYF. The CDR3 DNA is TGTGCCAGCAGCCCGACTAGCGGATCCTACGAGCAGTACTTC.

V usage is TRBV19 and J usage is TRBJ1-1, with D tentatively TRBD1 (5 bases). Germline V gene data show CDR1 as LNHDA and CDR2 as SQIVND (reference sequence). Deletions cut 7 bases from V and 5 bases from J, with 17 bases between. The CDR3 extends over 14 amino acids. As DNA, the CDR3 is TGTGCCAGTATCTCGGGACGGGCGCTAACTGAAGCTTTCTTT. Translation gives CASISGRALTEAFF.

For this clone: The sample holds other DNA sequences that translate to the same CDR3. V is TRBV9 and J is TRBJ2-1, with 12 positions matching TRBD2. The CDR3 length is 14 residues. J gave up 7 bases and V 2 bases, and 1 base lay outside the gene matches. Germline V gene lookup returns CDR1 SGDLS and CDR2 YYNGEE. The DNA of the CDR3 is TGTGCCAGCAGCGTTGGGACTAGCGGGAATGAGCAGTTCTTC. Its translation: CASSVGTSGNEQFF.

The chain couples TRBV5-4 to TRBJ2-1, with 9 bases fitting TRBD2. Trimming removed 4 bases from V and 7 bases from J; junction bases left unmatched: 9. The CDR3 runs to 15 residues. Germline V lookup: CDR1 SGHNT, CDR2 YYREEE (reference sequence). CDR3 residues: CASSGGTSSVNEQFF. The CDR3 DNA reads as TGTGCCAGCAGCGGCGGGACTAGCTCTGTGAATGAGCAGTTCTTC.

The V and J genes are TRBV4-1 and TRBJ2-3; TRBD1 agrees at 8 bases. The CDR3 is 17 amino acids. Germline V gene lookup returns CDR1 MGHRA and CDR2 YSYEKL. V trimming: 4 bases; J trimming: 5 bases; junction bases outside the gene matches: 14. CDR3 residues: CASSLLGQGAVKDTQYF. The CDR3 DNA sequence: TGCGCCAGCAGCCTACTGGGGCAGGGGGCGGTTAAAGATACGCAGTATTTT.

The rearrangement joins TRBV19 to TRBJ2-3; the D is unclear. The CDR3 is 13 amino acids. Germline V gene sequence: CDR1 LNHDA, CDR2 SQIVND (reference sequence). The V end was cut by 0 bases, the J end by 2 bases, with 3 bases between. The CDR3: CASSIDHTDTQYF. For the CDR3, the DNA is TGTGCCAGTAGTATAGACCACACAGATACGCAGTATTTT.

The chain is built from TRBV27 and TRBJ1-1, with 8 positions matching TRBD1. This CDR3 is 14 amino acids long. With V trimmed by 5 bases and J by 6 bases, 8 bases remained unmatched. The germline CDR1 and CDR2 sequences are MNHEY and SMNVEV (reference sequence). The CDR3: CASSPGQARSEAFF. In nucleotides, the CDR3 is TGTGCCAGCAGTCCGGGACAGGCGAGATCTGAAGCTTTCTTT.

This sequence joins TRBV28 and TRBJ2-7; D is uncertain. The CDR3 spans 14 residues. From germline, CDR1 is MDHEN and CDR2 SYDVKM. V shed 8 bases and J shed 3 bases, with 17 bases lying between them. The CDR3 nucleotides read TGTGCCAGCCAGCATGGAGCCAGAAGCTACGAGCAGTACTTC. Its translation: CASQHGARSYEQYF.

The CDR3 bases are TGTGCCACTCACCAGGACTCTGGGGCCAACGTCCTGACTTTC. Translating it yields CATHQDSGANVLTF. The chain joins TRBV10-3 to TRBJ2-6; D call uncertain. CDR3 length equals 14 residues. The germline CDR1 and CDR2 sequences are ENHRY and SYGVKD. Trimming pared 10 bases from V and 0 bases from J, leaving 10 bases between.

The chain links TRBV7-9 to TRBJ1-4; D not resolved. Germline-derived CDR1 and CDR2 are SEHNR and FQNEAQ (reference sequence). The CDR3 is 14 residues long. Trimming pared 0 bases from V and 2 bases from J, leaving 4 bases between. This CDR3 is CASSLADTNEKLFF. The CDR3 DNA reads TGTGCCAGCAGCTTAGCGGACACTAATGAAAAACTGTTTTTT. Variable domain in full (rest from reference TRBV7-9 and TRBJ1-4): DTGVSQNPRHKITKRGQNVTFRCDPISEHNRLYWYRQTLGQGPEFLTYFQNEAQLEKSRLLSDRFSAERPKGSFSTLEIQRTEQGDSAMYLCASSLADTNEKLFFGSGTQLSVL.

This chain uses TRBV2 with TRBJ1-4, with D possibly matching TRBD1 (6 bases). There are 15 residues in the CDR3. V dropped 8 bases and J dropped 8 bases, with 21 bases sitting between them. Germline assignment: CDR1 SNHLY and CDR2 FYNNEI. This CDR3 is CASGAATGQSEKLFF. CDR3 sequence (DNA): TGTGCCAGCGGGGCCGCGACAGGACAGAGCGAAAAACTGTTTTTT. The full variable domain, in which reference TRBV2 and TRBJ1-4 provide the parts outside the CDR3, is EPEVTQTPSHQVTQMGQEVILRCVPISNHLYFYWYRQILGQKVEFLVSFYNNEISEKSEIFDDQFSVERPDGSNFTLKIRSTKLEDSAMYFCASGAATGQSEKLFFGSGTQLSVL.

The genes are TRBV11-2 and TRBJ2-4; D not resolved. V lost 4 bases and J lost 4, with 17 bases in between. The CDR3 loop spans 16 amino acids. The germline CDR1 and CDR2 sequences are SGHAT and FQNNGV. The CDR3 here is CASSSPNRNAKNIQYF. Here the CDR3 DNA reads TGTGCCAGCAGCTCGCCGAACCGCAACGCTAAAAACATTCAGTACTTC.

The chain has TRBV28 and TRBJ2-5, with D unclear. Per the germline V gene, CDR1 is MDHEN and CDR2 is SYDVKM. Between the trimmed V and J ends, which lost 5 bases and 5 bases, there was a span of 18 bases. The CDR3 length is 15 residues. CDR3 amino acids: CASSLTPGGRETQYF. The CDR3 coding sequence is TGTGCCAGCAGTCTCACCCCCGGTGGTAGGGAGACCCAGTACTTC.

The chain employs TRBV9 and TRBJ2-5, with D possibly TRBD2 on 5 matching bases. Per germline, CDR1 SGDLS and CDR2 YYNGEE. V was shortened by 0 bases and J by 11 bases, with 23 bases between the two germline ends. The CDR3 extends over 16 amino acids. The CDR3 loop is CASSVAGGGPFGEQYF. The CDR3 bases are TGTGCCAGCAGCGTAGCCGGTGGCGGCCCATTCGGGGAGCAGTACTTC.

This chain uses TRBV5-1 with TRBJ2-7, with a possible D match to TRBD2 (5 bases). The V end lost 0 bases, the J end lost 4 bases, and 14 bases lay between the germline ends. This CDR3 has 15 residues. Germline V gene sequence: CDR1 SGHRS, CDR2 YFSETQ. The chain's CDR3 is CASSLVSQTGYEQYF. The DNA of the CDR3 is TGCGCCAGCAGCTTGGTGTCCCAGACGGGATACGAGCAGTACTTC.